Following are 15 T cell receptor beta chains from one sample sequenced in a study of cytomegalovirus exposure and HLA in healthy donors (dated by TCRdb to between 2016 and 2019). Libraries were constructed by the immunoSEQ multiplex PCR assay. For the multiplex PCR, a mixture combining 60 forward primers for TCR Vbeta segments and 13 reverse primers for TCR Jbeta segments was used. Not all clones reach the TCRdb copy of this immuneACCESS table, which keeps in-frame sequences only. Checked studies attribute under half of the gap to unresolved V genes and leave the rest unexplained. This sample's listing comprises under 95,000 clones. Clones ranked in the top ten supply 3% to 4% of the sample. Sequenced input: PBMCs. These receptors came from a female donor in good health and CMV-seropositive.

CDR3 in DNA: TGTGCCAGCAGCCCAACCGGGACAGACTATGGCTACACCTTC. It translates to CASSPTGTDYGYTF. The chain employs TRBV7-3 and TRBJ1-2; 7 bases match TRBD1. The CDR3 extends over 14 amino acids. The germline V gene has CDR1 SGHTA and CDR2 FQGTGA. The V gene end was trimmed by 5 bases and the J gene end by 3 bases; junction bases not matched to a gene: 6.

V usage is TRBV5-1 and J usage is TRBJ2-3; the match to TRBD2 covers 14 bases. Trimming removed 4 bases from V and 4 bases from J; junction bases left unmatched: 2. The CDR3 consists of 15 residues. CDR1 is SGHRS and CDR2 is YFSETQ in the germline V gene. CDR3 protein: CASSRLAGGPDTQYF. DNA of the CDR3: TGCGCCAGCAGCCGACTAGCGGGAGGGCCAGATACGCAGTATTTT.

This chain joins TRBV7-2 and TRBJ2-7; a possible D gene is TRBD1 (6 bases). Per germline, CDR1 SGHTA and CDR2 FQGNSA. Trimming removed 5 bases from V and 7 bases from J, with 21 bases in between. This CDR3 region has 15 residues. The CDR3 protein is CASSPAGEVRKEQYF. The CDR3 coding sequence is TGTGCCAGCAGCCCCGCAGGGGAAGTCCGGAAGGAGCAGTACTTC.

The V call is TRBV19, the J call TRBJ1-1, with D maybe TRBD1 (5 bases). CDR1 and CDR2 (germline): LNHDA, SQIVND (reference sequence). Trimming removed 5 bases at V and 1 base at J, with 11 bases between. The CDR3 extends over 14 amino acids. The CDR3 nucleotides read TGTGCCAGTAGTGGCAGGGTTGGGAACACTGAAGCTTTCTTT. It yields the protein CASSGRVGNTEAFF.

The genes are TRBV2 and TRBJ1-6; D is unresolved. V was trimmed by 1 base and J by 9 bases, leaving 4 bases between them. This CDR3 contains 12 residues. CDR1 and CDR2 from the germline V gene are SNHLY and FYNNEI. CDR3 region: CASSEVLSPLHF. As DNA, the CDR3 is TGTGCCAGCAGTGAAGTCCTTTCACCCCTCCACTTT.

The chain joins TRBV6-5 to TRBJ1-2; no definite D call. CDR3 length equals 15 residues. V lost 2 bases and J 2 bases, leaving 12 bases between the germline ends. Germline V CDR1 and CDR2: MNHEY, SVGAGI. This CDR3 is CASSYAGPPNYGYTF. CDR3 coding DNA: TGTGCCAGCAGTTACGCTGGGCCACCCAACTATGGCTACACCTTC.

DNA of the CDR3: TGTGCCAGCAGTTTATCCTCCGAGGTTCCGGGAGGTAGTGAGCTGTTTTTT. Encoded protein: CASSLSSEVPGGSELFF. The chain has TRBV28 and TRBJ2-2; 7 bases fit TRBD2. CDR3 length: 17 amino acids. CDR1 MDHEN and CDR2 SYDVKM come from the germline V gene. The junction had 16 bases not matched to a gene; V was cut back by 1 base and J by 11 bases.

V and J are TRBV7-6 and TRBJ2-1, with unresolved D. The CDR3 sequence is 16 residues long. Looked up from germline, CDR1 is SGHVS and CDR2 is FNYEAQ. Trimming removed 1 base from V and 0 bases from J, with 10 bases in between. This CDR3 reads CASSLEQEHSYNEQFF. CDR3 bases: TGTGCCAGCAGCTTAGAGCAGGAACACTCCTACAATGAGCAGTTCTTC. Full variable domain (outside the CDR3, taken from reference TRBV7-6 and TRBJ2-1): GAGVSQSPRYKVTKRGQDVALRCDPISGHVSLYWYRQALGQGPEFLTYFNYEAQQDKSGLPNDRFSAERPEGSISTLTIQRTEQRDSAMYRCASSLEQEHSYNEQFFGPGTRLTVL.

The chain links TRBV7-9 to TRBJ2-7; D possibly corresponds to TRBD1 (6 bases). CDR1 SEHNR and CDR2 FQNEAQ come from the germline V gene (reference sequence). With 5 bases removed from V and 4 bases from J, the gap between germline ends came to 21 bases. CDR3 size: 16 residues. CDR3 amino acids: CASSPSRGSLRYEQYF. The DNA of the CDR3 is TGTGCCAGCAGCCCCTCCAGGGGAAGCCTTCGGTACGAGCAGTACTTC.

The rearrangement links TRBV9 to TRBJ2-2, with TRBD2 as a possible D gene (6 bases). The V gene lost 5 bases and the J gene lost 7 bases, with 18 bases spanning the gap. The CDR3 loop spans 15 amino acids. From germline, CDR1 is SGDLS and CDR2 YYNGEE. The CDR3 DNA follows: TGTGCCAGCAGTGGTTGGGACGACGGGGGCGGGGAGCTGTTTTTT. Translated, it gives CASSGWDDGGGELFF.

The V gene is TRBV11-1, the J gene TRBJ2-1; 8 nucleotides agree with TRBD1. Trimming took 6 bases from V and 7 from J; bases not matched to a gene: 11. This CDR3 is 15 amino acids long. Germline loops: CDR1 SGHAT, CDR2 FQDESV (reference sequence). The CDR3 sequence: CASSPGQVVGNEQFF. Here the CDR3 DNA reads TGTGCCAGCAGTCCGGGACAGGTAGTCGGGAATGAGCAGTTCTTC.

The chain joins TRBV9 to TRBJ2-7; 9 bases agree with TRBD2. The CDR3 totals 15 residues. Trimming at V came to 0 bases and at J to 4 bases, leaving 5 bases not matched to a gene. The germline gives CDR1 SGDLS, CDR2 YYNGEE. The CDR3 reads CASSVAWGLAYEQYF. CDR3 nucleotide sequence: TGTGCCAGCAGCGTAGCTTGGGGACTAGCTTACGAGCAGTACTTC.

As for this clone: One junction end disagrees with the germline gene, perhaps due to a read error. CDR3 loop: CASILGGGRWDEQFF. The DNA of the CDR3 is TGTGCCAGCATCTTAGGGGGGGGCCGGTGGGATGAGCAGTTCTTC. The chain couples TRBV7-2 to TRBJ2-1; D might be TRBD2 (7 bases). Germline V gene data show CDR1 as SGHTA and CDR2 as FQGNSA. The CDR3 runs to 15 residues. Variable domain in full (rest from reference TRBV7-2 and TRBJ2-1): GAGVSQSPSNKVTEKGKDVELRCDPISGHTALYWYRQSLGQGLEFLIYFQGNSAPDKSGLPSDRFSAERTGGSVSTLTIQRTQQEDSAVYLCASILGGGRWDEQFFGPGTRLTVL.

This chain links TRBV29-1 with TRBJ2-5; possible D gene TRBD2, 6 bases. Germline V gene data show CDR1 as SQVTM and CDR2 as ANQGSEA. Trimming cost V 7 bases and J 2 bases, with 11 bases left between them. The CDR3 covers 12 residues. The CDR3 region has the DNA TGCAGCGCCCTAGCGACTCAAGAGACCCAGTACTTC. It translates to CSALATQETQYF.

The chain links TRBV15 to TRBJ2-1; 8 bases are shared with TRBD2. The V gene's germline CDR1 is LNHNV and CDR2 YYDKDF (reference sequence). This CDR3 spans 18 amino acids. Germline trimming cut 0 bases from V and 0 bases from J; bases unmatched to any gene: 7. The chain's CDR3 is CATSRETGGASSYNEQFF. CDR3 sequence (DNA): TGTGCCACCAGCAGAGAAACCGGGGGGGCGAGCTCCTACAATGAGCAGTTCTTC.